Below, one T cell receptor beta chain is given with its context. The CDR3 has 16 amino acids. Germline-derived CDR1 and CDR2 are MNHNY and SVGAGI (reference sequence). V dropped 6 bases and J dropped 4 bases, with 21 bases sitting between them. Vbeta (60) and Jbeta (13) primers were used in the PCR. Repertoires were generated with immunoSEQ multiplex PCR, while TCRdb's copy carries only in-frame clones and drops some. The repertoire includes approximately 200,000 clones, 80% to 85% of them detected once, and approximately 0.26% sits in the top ten. This sample was taken from a study of cytomegalovirus exposure and HLA in healthy donors.

The chain carries TRBV6-6 and TRBJ1-2; maybe TRBD1 (6 bases). This TCR was sampled from a boy younger than 18 in good health and CMV-seronegative. The material sequenced was PBMCs. In DNA form, the CDR3 reads TGTGCCAGCAGCCTGGGGGGCGGGAGACAAGTCTATGGCTACACCTTC. As protein: CASSLGGGRQVYGYTF.